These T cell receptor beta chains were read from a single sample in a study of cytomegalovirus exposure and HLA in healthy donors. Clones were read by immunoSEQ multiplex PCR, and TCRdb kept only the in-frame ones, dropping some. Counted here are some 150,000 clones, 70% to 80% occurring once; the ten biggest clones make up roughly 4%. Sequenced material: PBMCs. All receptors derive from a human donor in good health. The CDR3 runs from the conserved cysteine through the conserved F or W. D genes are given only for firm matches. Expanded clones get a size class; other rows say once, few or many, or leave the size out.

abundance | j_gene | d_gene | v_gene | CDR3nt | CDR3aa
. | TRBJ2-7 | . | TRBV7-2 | TGTGCCAGCAGCTTAGGAGTAGCCCCAGCCTACGAGCAGTACTTC | CASSLGVAPAYEQYF
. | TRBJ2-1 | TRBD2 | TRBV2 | TGTGCCAGCAGATTGGGACTAGCGGGAGTTGCCGGGAATGAGCAGTTCTTC | CASRLGLAGVAGNEQFF
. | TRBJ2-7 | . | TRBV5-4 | TGTGCCAGCAGCCTGTACCTCAGGGACGAGCAGTACTTC | CASSLYLRDEQYF
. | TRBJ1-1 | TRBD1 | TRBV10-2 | TGCGCCAGCAGTGACGTCGGAATAACAGGGGGAAGCACTGAAGCTTTCTTT | CASSDVGITGGSTEAFF
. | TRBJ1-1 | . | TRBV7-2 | TGTGCCAGCAGCTTAGGTCTATGGGCGGCTTTCTTT | CASSLGLWAAFF
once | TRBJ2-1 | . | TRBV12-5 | TGTGCTAGTGGTGAGGGTGTCCGCAACAATGAGCAGTTCTTC | CASGEGVRNNEQFF
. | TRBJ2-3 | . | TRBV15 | TGTGCCACCAGCAGAGATCCCGCCCTAAATACGCAGTATTTT | CATSRDPALNTQYF
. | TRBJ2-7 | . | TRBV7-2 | TGTGCCAGCAGCCCATCGCCCGCGGACGAGCAGTACTTC | CASSPSPADEQYF
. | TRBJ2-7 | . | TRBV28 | TGTGCCAGCAGTTTCCGCATTGCTACGTCCACCTACGAGCAGTACTTC | CASSFRIATSTYEQYF
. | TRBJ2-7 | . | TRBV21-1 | TGTGCCAGCAGCAATCTTGCCATACCGGGACACCGCTCCTCCTACGAGCAGTACTTC | CASSNLAIPGHRSSYEQYF
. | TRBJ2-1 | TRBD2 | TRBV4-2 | TGTGCCAGCAGCCCCCAGACTAGCAGTAGCTCCTACAATGAGCAGTTCTTC | CASSPQTSSSSYNEQFF
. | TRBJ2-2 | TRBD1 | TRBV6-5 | TGTGCCAGCATGGCTCAGGGGGCGAACGGGGAGCTGTTTTTT | CASMAQGANGELFF
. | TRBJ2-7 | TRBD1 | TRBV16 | TGTGCCAGCAGCCAAAACAAGGACAGGAACGAGCAGTACTTC | CASSQNKDRNEQYF
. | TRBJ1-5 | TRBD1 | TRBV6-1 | TGTGCCAGCAGTGAAATATTCGACAGGGGGATCGATCAGCCCCAGCATTTT | CASSEIFDRGIDQPQHF
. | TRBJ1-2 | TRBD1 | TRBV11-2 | TGTGCCAGCAGCCCGCGGGACAGAGGGTACACCTTC | CASSPRDRGYTF
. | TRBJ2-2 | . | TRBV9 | TGTGCCAGCAGCGCGGTGCGCGCCGGGGAGCTGTTTTTT | CASSAVRAGELFF
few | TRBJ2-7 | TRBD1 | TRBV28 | TGTGCCAGCAGTGCTACCGGGACAGGGGAATACGAGCAGTACTTC | CASSATGTGEYEQYF
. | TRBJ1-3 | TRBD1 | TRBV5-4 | TGTGCCAGCAGCAACAGGGGGTCAGGAAACACCATATATTTT | CASSNRGSGNTIYF
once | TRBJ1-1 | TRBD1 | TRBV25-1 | TGTGCCAGCCCCCATCCCCGACTTGACAGGGGCATCACTGAAGCTTTCTTT | CASPHPRLDRGITEAFF
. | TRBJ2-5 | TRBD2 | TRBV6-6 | TGTGCCAGCAGTTATTCGACTAGCGGGGGTATCGAGACCCAGTACTTC | CASSYSTSGGIETQYF
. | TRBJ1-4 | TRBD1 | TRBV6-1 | TGTGCCAGCAGCTACGGGGACAGGGAAGGAAAACTGTTTTTT | CASSYGDREGKLFF
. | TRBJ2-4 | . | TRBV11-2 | TGTGCCAGCAGCTTAGGCCGGGTACGTCCCGCGGGGACCAAAAACATTCAGTACTTC | CASSLGRVRPAGTKNIQYF
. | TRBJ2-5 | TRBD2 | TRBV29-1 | TGCAGCGTTGAACTAGCGGGAGGGGAGACCCAGTACTTC | CSVELAGGETQYF
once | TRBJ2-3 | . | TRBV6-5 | TGTGCCAGCAGTCGAGCGAATACGCAGTATTTT | CASSRANTQYF
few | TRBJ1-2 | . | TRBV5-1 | TGCGCCAGCAGCCCCGAGTACTATGGCTACACCTTC | CASSPEYYGYTF
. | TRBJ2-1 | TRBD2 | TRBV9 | TGTGCCAGCAGCGTAGCGGAGCGGGAGAGGAAAGGGGAGCAGTTCTTC | CASSVAERERKGEQFF
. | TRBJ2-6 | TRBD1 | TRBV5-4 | TGTGCCAGCAGCTCGCCAAGGGACAGCTCCTCTGGGGCCAACGTCCTGACTTTC | CASSSPRDSSSGANVLTF
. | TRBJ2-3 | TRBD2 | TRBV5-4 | TGTGCCAGCAGCCTCCTGAGCGGGAGGGTGCACGATACGCAGTATTTT | CASSLLSGRVHDTQYF
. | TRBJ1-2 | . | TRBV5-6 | TGTGCCAGCAGCTTGACACAGGACTATGGCTACACCTTC | CASSLTQDYGYTF
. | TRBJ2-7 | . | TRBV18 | TGTGCCAGCTCACCAAACACGCAGTACCACTCGGGCGAGCAGTACTTC | CASSPNTQYHSGEQYF
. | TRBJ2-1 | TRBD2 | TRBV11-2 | TGTGCCAGCAGCTTGCTAGCGGGGGGACTCTTGGCGCAGTTCTTC | CASSLLAGGLLAQFF
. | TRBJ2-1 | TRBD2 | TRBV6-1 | TGTGCCAGCAGTGAGTCGGGGACTAGCCTATTTGAGCAGTTCTTC | CASSESGTSLFEQFF
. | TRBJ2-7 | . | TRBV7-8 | TGTGCCAGCAGCCTCACGGACAGCTACGAGCAGTACTTC | CASSLTDSYEQYF
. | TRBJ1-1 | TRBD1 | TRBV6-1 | TGTGCCAGCAGTCCCCGGACAGGAGTGGTCACTGAAGCTTTCTTT | CASSPRTGVVTEAFF
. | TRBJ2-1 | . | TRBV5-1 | TGCGCCAGCAGCTTGGGGGCTAGTATGGGGCCGGGTGAGCAGTTCTTC | CASSLGASMGPGEQFF
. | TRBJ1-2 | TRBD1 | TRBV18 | TGTGCCAGCTCCCCCGGACAGGGGCTGCACACCTTC | CASSPGQGLHTF
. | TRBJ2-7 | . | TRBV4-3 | TGCGCCAGCAGCCAAGATGTGGTAGGGGCTACCTACGAGCAGTACTTC | CASSQDVVGATYEQYF
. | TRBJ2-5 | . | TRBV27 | TGTGCCAGCAGTACCTTCAGGGCGGCCCAAGAGACCCAGTACTTC | CASSTFRAAQETQYF
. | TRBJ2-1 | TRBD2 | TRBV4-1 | TGCGCCAGCAGCCAAGGAAGCGGGAGGGCCCGGGAGTATGAGCAGTTCTTC | CASSQGSGRAREYEQFF
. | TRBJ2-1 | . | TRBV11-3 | TGTGCCAGCAGCTTAGATAGAAATGAGCAGTTCTTC | CASSLDRNEQFF
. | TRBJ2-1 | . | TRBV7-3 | TGTGCCAGCAGCTTAAGAGCCGGGAGCGCCAGCTCCTACAATGAGCAGTTCTTC | CASSLRAGSASSYNEQFF
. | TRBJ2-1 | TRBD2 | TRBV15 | TGTGCCACCAGCAGAGAAGCGGGAGGAACTCCCCTACAGCAGTTCTTC | CATSREAGGTPLQQFF
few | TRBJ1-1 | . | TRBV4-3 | TGCGCCAGCAGCCCCCGGTCCTACACTGAAGCTTTCTTT | CASSPRSYTEAFF
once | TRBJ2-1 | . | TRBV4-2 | TGTGCCAGCAGCCAAGAAGTTTATACATACAATGAGCAGTTCTTC | CASSQEVYTYNEQFF
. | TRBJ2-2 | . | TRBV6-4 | TGTGCCAGCAGTGACTCTAATGAGGGAGTGAACACCGGGGAGCTGTTTTTT | CASSDSNEGVNTGELFF
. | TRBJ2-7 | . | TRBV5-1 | TGCGCCAGCAGCCCTACAGGGTACGAGCAGTACTTC | CASSPTGYEQYF
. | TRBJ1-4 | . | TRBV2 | TGTGCCAGCAGTGCCAACAGGGAATGGTTTTTT | CASSANREWFF
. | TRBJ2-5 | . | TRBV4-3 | TGCGCCAGCAGCCAAGATGGGGGAGGAGGAGAGACCCAGTACTTC | CASSQDGGGGETQYF
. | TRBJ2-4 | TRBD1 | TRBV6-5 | TGTGCCAGCAGTATCGGACAGGGTCTATACATTCAGTACTTC | CASSIGQGLYIQYF